What follows are 27 T cell receptor beta chains derived from one specimen sequenced in a study of shared clonotypes between healthy human individuals. Generated by immunoSEQ multiplex PCR, the TCRdb table keeps only in-frame clones and is missing some. This table has around 700,000 clones, about three quarters appearing once. Material: memory CD4+ T cells sorted from blood. Described subset: CD45RA-negative fraction. The receptor set was obtained from a woman in her thirties in good health.

This clone showed up just a few times. The chain employs TRBV27 and TRBJ2-2, with a weak D call TRBD1 (6 bases). V lost 8 bases and J lost 5, with 12 bases in between. The CDR3 contains 13 residues. Germline V gives CDR1 MNHEY, CDR2 SMNVEV (reference sequence). CDR3 nucleotide sequence: TGTGCCAGCGGGACACTCTTGACCGGGGAGCTGTTTTTT. This encodes CASGTLLTGELFF.

For this clone: The sample contains more than one DNA sequence encoding this CDR3. The CDR3 region has the DNA TGCAGCGTTGAGTCGGGTGGGACTGAAGCTTTCTTT. It translates to CSVESGGTEAFF. The chain links TRBV29-1 to TRBJ1-1; unclear D gene. The germline V gene has CDR1 SQVTM and CDR2 ANQGSEA. The CDR3 spans 12 residues. Trimming removed 3 bases from V and 5 bases from J, with 10 bases in between.

The chain employs TRBV19 and TRBJ2-2, with unresolved D. This CDR3 spans 13 amino acids. CDR1 and CDR2 from the germline V gene are LNHDA and SQIVND (reference sequence). Trimming pared 7 bases from V and 2 bases from J, leaving 8 bases between. Here the CDR3 reads CASKGRNTGELFF. DNA of the CDR3: TGTGCCAGTAAGGGTAGAAACACCGGGGAGCTGTTTTTT.

This clone was recorded only once. The J gene is TRBJ1-2, the V gene TRBV2; TRBD1 might be the D (5 bases). Trimming pared 5 bases from V and 2 bases from J, leaving 9 bases between. From germline, CDR1 is SNHLY and CDR2 FYNNEI. This CDR3 has 13 residues. CDR3 in DNA: TGTGCCAGCAGTACCAGACAGAACTATGGCTACACCTTC. Translated: CASSTRQNYGYTF. The variable domain in full, with the rest retrieved from reference TRBV2 and TRBJ1-2, is EPEVTQTPSHQVTQMGQEVILRCVPISNHLYFYWYRQILGQKVEFLVSFYNNEISEKSEIFDDQFSVERPDGSNFTLKIRSTKLEDSAMYFCASSTRQNYGYTFGSGTRLTVV.

The gene calls are TRBV5-5 and TRBJ2-7; the match to TRBD1 covers 9 bases. The CDR3 extends over 17 amino acids. Germline CDR1 SGHKS, CDR2 YYEKEE (reference sequence). The V segment lost 1 base and the J segment 1 base; nucleotides outside the gene matches: 9. The CDR3 DNA is TGTGCCAGCAGCTTGAGAGGCGTGACAGGGGGATCCTACGAGCAGTACTTC. It is translated as CASSLRGVTGGSYEQYF.

This chain joins TRBV4-1 and TRBJ1-1, with D maybe TRBD1 (5 bases). The V gene's germline CDR1 is MGHRA and CDR2 YSYEKL. V was cut by 3 bases and J by 5 bases, with 10 bases left in between. This CDR3 contains 13 residues. CDR3 sequence: CASSHVGETEAFF. For the CDR3, the DNA is TGCGCCAGCAGCCACGTAGGGGAAACTGAAGCTTTCTTT.

The chain combines TRBV19 with TRBJ1-5; 8 bases match TRBD1. J lost 11 bases, V lost 0 bases, and 9 bases had no gene match. The V gene's germline CDR1 is LNHDA and CDR2 SQIVND (reference sequence). The CDR3 is 15 amino acids. CDR3 sequence: CASSIDPGQAMTQHF. CDR3 DNA: TGTGCCAGTAGTATAGACCCGGGACAGGCTATGACCCAGCATTTT. Looking up the rest from reference TRBV19 and TRBJ1-5 gives the full variable domain: DGGITQSPKYLFRKEGQNVTLSCEQNLNHDAMYWYRQDPGQGLRLIYYSQIVNDFQKGDIAEGYSVSREKKESFPLTVTSAQKNPTAFYLCASSIDPGQAMTQHFGDGTRLSIL.

V and J are TRBV7-9 and TRBJ2-2; TRBD2 matches at 9 bases. Germline trimming cut 5 bases from V and 4 bases from J; bases unmatched to any gene: 5. CDR1 and CDR2 (germline): SEHNR, FQNEAQ (reference sequence). This CDR3 contains 15 residues. CDR3 sequence: CASSVSGSVTGELFF. For the CDR3, the DNA is TGTGCCAGCAGCGTTAGCGGGAGTGTCACCGGGGAGCTGTTTTTT.

The rearrangement links TRBV7-9 to TRBJ2-1, with 7 bases fitting TRBD2. This CDR3 region has 15 residues. After removal of 4 bases from V and 5 bases from J, the junction contained 8 bases not matched to a gene. Germline CDR1 and CDR2: SEHNR and FQNEAQ (reference sequence). The CDR3 coding sequence is TGTGCCAGCAGCTCCGCGGGAGTTCGGCACAATGAGCAGTTCTTC. Its translation is CASSSAGVRHNEQFF.

V usage is TRBV6-4 and J usage is TRBJ1-1; no clear D gene. The CDR3 has 14 residues. Germline V gives CDR1 MRHNA, CDR2 SNTAGT. V shed 0 bases and J shed 4 bases, with 9 bases lying between them. DNA for the CDR3: TGTGCCAGCAGTGACTCCCCGGTGGGCACTGAAGCTTTCTTT. Translating it yields CASSDSPVGTEAFF.

The chain combines TRBV7-9 with TRBJ2-1; maybe TRBD2 (6 bases). In germline, CDR1 is SEHNR, CDR2 FQNEAQ (reference sequence). Trimming stripped 2 bases from V and 5 bases from J, with 19 bases between. This CDR3 has 17 amino acids. As DNA, the CDR3 is TGTGCCAGCAGCTTACGCAGGACAACGGGAGAAAACAATGAGCAGTTCTTC. Protein product: CASSLRRTTGENNEQFF.

This clone was counted a single time. The CDR3: CASSLGSTVNSPLHF. CDR3 nucleotide sequence: TGCGCCAGCAGCCTCGGCTCCACAGTCAATTCACCCCTCCACTTT. The chain couples TRBV4-1 to TRBJ1-6; D is undetermined. Trimming pared 4 bases from V and 7 bases from J, leaving 14 bases between. CDR3 length equals 15 residues. Per the germline V gene, CDR1 is MGHRA and CDR2 is YSYEKL.

The chain carries TRBV2 and TRBJ2-3; a weak D match, TRBD2 (5 bases). There are 16 residues in the CDR3. Germline lookup yields CDR1 SNHLY and CDR2 FYNNEI. Trimming stripped 2 bases from V and 4 bases from J, with 16 bases between. Written as DNA, the CDR3 is TGTGCCAGCAGTGAAAGATCTAGCCTTAGCGCAGATACGCAGTATTTT. Amino acid sequence: CASSERSSLSADTQYF.

In its sample, this clone was seen once. The V call is TRBV5-1, the J call TRBJ1-1; D might be TRBD1 (5 bases). The CDR3 spans 13 residues. CDR1 SGHRS and CDR2 YFSETQ come from the germline V gene. The ends were cut back, 4 bases at V and 8 bases at J, with 15 bases in the middle. In nucleotides, the CDR3 is TGCGCCAGCAGCCCAGGGCCTCCGGGGGAAGCTTTCTTT. Protein product: CASSPGPPGEAFF.

V gene TRBV2 combines with J gene TRBJ1-5; D is perhaps TRBD1 (5 bases). The V and J ends lost 7 bases and 6 bases respectively, with 13 bases between them. This CDR3 spans 13 amino acids. Germline V gene data show CDR1 as SNHLY and CDR2 as FYNNEI. In DNA, the CDR3 is TGTGCCAGCAAAGGGGTTGAGGGTCAGCCCCAGCATTTT. Amino acids: CASKGVEGQPQHF.

This rearrangement joins TRBV27 to TRBJ2-7; 7 bases line up with TRBD2. CDR3 length: 15 amino acids. Unmatched junction bases numbered 7, after V lost 3 bases and J lost 2 bases. Germline V gene data show CDR1 as MNHEY and CDR2 as SMNVEV (reference sequence). CDR3 coding DNA: TGTGCCAGCAGTTTGAGATCGGGGGGACCCTACGAGCAGTACTTC. Its protein is CASSLRSGGPYEQYF.

This clone turned up a few times. The chain carries TRBV19 and TRBJ2-1; the match to TRBD2 covers 9 bases. This CDR3 region has 16 residues. With V trimmed by 5 bases and J by 9 bases, 14 bases remained unmatched. The germline CDR1 and CDR2 sequences are LNHDA and SQIVND (reference sequence). CDR3 sequence (DNA): TGTGCCAGTAGTGCCCCCGGGACTAGCCTCGCGGGTGAGCAGTTCTTC. It specifies CASSAPGTSLAGEQFF.

The rearrangement joins TRBV13 to TRBJ2-1; a weak D match, TRBD2 (6 bases). Germline V gene sequence: CDR1 PRHDT, CDR2 FYEKMQ (reference sequence). V lost 4 bases and J lost 2, with 15 bases in between. This CDR3 spans 16 amino acids. In nucleotides, the CDR3 is TGTGCCAGCAGCTCCCCCTTAGCGGAGACCTACAATGAGCAGTTCTTC. Amino acid sequence: CASSSPLAETYNEQFF.

As regards this clone: This sample also contains other DNA sequences that code for the same CDR3. The chain has TRBV6-6 and TRBJ2-5; D is unresolved. Trimming cost V 3 bases and J 5 bases, with 4 bases left between them. The length of the CDR3 is 11 residues. Germline V gene sequence: CDR1 MNHNY, CDR2 SVGAGI (reference sequence). In DNA form, the CDR3 reads TGTGCCAGCAGTTATCAGGAGACCCAGTACTTC. As protein: CASSYQETQYF.

This rearrangement joins TRBV28 to TRBJ2-7, with TRBD2 as a possible D gene (5 bases). Germline V gene data show CDR1 as MDHEN and CDR2 as SYDVKM. This CDR3 is built from 11 residues. This chain's CDR3 is CASSLPDRGGV. The CDR3, as DNA: TGTGCCAGCAGTTTACCTGACCGCGGCGGGGTC.

The chain joins TRBV7-8 to TRBJ2-5; no clear D gene. V was pared by 5 bases and J by 0 bases, with 10 bases between. The CDR3 extends over 14 amino acids. CDR1 and CDR2 (germline): SGHVS, FQNEAQ. In DNA form, the CDR3 reads TGTGCCAGCAGCACCCGCCGGTACCAAGAGACCCAGTACTTC. Translation gives CASSTRRYQETQYF.

This chain links TRBV6-1 with TRBJ1-4; TRBD1 aligns across 7 bases. Germline V gene lookup returns CDR1 MNHNS and CDR2 SASEGT. The V and J ends lost 5 bases and 8 bases, in that order; junction bases with no gene match: 11. The CDR3 is made up of 15 amino acids. The CDR3 loop is CASSSRQGSTEKLFF. The CDR3 bases are TGTGCCAGCAGTTCTCGACAGGGCTCTACCGAAAAACTGTTTTTT.

In its sample, this clone was seen once. The rearrangement links TRBV5-5 to TRBJ2-7, with D possibly matching TRBD1 (6 bases). Per the germline V gene, CDR1 is SGHKS and CDR2 is YYEKEE (reference sequence). This CDR3 has 14 amino acids. The V gene lost 5 bases and the J gene lost 3 bases, with 15 bases spanning the gap. This chain's CDR3 is CASSNDRYSYEQYF. The DNA of the CDR3 is TGTGCCAGCAGTAACGACAGGTATAGCTACGAGCAGTACTTC.

The chain couples TRBV29-1 to TRBJ2-7, with 7 bases that match TRBD1. Germline CDR1 reads SQVTM; CDR2 reads ANQGSEA. This CDR3 contains 11 residues. V gave up 3 bases and J gave up 9 bases; unmatched junction bases: 5. The CDR3 sequence is CSVEGQRVQYF. The CDR3 nucleotides read TGCAGCGTTGAGGGACAGCGAGTGCAGTACTTC.

This clone occurred many times. V gene TRBV7-9 combines with J gene TRBJ2-7; no clear D. CDR1 SEHNR and CDR2 FQNEAQ come from the germline V gene (reference sequence). V was trimmed by 3 bases and J by 1 base, leaving 10 bases between them. This CDR3 comprises 14 residues. CDR3 sequence reads: CASSFVPGSYEQYF. As DNA, the CDR3 is TGTGCCAGCAGCTTTGTCCCCGGGTCCTACGAGCAGTACTTC.

To note about this clone: This sequence may be a read error, since a much larger clone differs from it by one base. The chain combines TRBV2 with TRBJ2-7, with D hard to call. The V end was cut by 2 bases, the J end by 3 bases, with 2 bases between. This CDR3 is built from 11 residues. Germline CDR1 reads SNHLY; CDR2 reads FYNNEI. The CDR3 reads CASSEYYEQYF. CDR3 sequence (DNA): TGTGCCAGCAGTGAATACTACGAGCAGTACTTC. Using reference TRBV2 and TRBJ2-7 for the parts outside the CDR3, the full variable domain is EPEVTQTPSHQVTQMGQEVILRCVPISNHLYFYWYRQILGQKVEFLVSFYNNEISEKSEIFDDQFSVERPDGSNFTLKIRSTKLEDSAMYFCASSEYYEQYFGPGTRLTVT.

This sequence joins TRBV6-1 and TRBJ2-7; no clear D gene. Deletions cut 8 bases from V and 5 bases from J, with 10 bases between. Germline V gene sequence: CDR1 MNHNS, CDR2 SASEGT. The CDR3 is 11 amino acids. The CDR3 bases are TGTGCCAGCCTCCGAGACGACGAGCAGTACTTC. This gives the protein CASLRDDEQYF.